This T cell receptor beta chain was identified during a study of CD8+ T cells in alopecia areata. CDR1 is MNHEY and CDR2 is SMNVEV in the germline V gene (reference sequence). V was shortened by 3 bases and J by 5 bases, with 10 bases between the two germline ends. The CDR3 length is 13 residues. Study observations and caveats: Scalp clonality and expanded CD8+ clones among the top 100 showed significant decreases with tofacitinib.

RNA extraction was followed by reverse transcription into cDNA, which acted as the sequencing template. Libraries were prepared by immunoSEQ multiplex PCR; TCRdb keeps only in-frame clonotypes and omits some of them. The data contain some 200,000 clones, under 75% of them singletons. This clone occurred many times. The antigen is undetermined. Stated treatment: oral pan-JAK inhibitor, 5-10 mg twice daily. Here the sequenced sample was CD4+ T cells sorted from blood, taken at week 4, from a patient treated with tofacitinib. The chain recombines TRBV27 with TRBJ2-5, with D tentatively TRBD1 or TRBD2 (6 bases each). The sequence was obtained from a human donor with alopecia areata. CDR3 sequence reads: CASSFRGRETQYF. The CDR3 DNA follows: TGTGCCAGCAGTTTCCGGGGGCGTGAGACCCAGTACTTC.